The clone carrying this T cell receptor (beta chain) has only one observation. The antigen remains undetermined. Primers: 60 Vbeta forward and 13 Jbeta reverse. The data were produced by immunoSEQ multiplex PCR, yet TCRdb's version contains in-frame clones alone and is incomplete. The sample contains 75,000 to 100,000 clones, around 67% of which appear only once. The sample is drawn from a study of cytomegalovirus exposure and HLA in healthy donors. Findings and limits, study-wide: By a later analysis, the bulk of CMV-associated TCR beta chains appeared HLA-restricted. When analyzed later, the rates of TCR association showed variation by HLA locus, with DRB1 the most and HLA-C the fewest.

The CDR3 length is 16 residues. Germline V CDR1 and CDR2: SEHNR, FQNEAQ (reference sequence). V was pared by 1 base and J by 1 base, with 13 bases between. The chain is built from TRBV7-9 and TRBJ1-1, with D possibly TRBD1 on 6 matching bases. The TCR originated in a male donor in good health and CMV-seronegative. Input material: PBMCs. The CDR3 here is CASSLGSTGGNTEAFF. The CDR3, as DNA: TGTGCCAGCAGCTTAGGGTCGACAGGAGGGAACACTGAAGCTTTCTTT.